The table lists the clone carrying this TCR beta chain with a few counts. The antigen is not known. Template switching, a step in the protocol, added a universal primer site, and cDNA carried unique molecular identifiers. TCRdb reprocessed the 5' RACE reads via MiXCR and lists one record per CDR3 protein. The table lists roughly 750,000 distinct CDR3 sequences, about 20% of them singletons. The sample comes from a study of identical twins. Broader study findings: Out-of-frame TCR alpha sharing in monozygotic twins exceeded recombination model predictions.

This CDR3 is 13 amino acids long. The germline CDR1 and CDR2 sequences are SQVTM and ANQGSEA. Trimming took off 2 bases at V and 1 base at J, with 8 bases between the two ends. This sample also appeared in a second study, on T cells expressing NK-cell markers. That report notes: TCR beta repertoires came from sorted CD3+CD56+NKG2C+, CD3+CD56+NKG2C- and CD3+CD56-NKG2C+ T cells. Clarity on HCMV specificity was lacking for the expanded NKG2C+ T cell clones.

V gene TRBV29-1 combines with J gene TRBJ1-1, with a weak D call TRBD1 (6 bases). This receptor was obtained from a woman aged 18 to 35 in good health. Sequencing was performed on PBMCs. The CDR3 region has the DNA TGCAGCGTTGAAAGGGGGACGAACACTGAAGCTTTCTTT. This translates into CSVERGTNTEAFF. Variable domain in full (rest from reference TRBV29-1 and TRBJ1-1): SAVISQKPSRDICQRGTSLTIQCQVDSQVTMMFWYRQQPGQSLTLIATANQGSEATYESGFVIDKFPISRPNLTFSTLTVSNMSPEDSSIYLCSVERGTNTEAFFGQGTRLTVV.